The 21 T cell receptor beta chains below all came from one sample that was sequenced in a study of T cell changes during pregnancy in multiple sclerosis. TCRdb keeps only in-frame clones here, not all; method: immunoSEQ multiplex PCR. The table includes some 100,000 clones, roughly 93% detected once. The material sequenced was peripheral blood, taken before pregnancy. The receptor set was obtained from a female donor with multiple sclerosis, enrolled in a pregnancy study.

This rearrangement joins TRBV19 to TRBJ2-7; 9 nucleotides align to TRBD1. Looked up from germline, CDR1 is LNHDA and CDR2 is SQIVND (reference sequence). With 8 bases clipped from V and 7 bases from J, the junction kept 9 bases outside the gene matches. The CDR3 covers 13 residues. CDR3 protein: CASSTGGSGEQYF. The CDR3 region has the DNA TGTGCCAGTTCGACAGGGGGATCGGGAGAGCAGTACTTC.

The J gene is TRBJ2-7, the V gene TRBV23-1, with D possibly TRBD1 on 5 matching bases. TRBV23-1 is identified as an open reading frame with a role that is uncertain. The germline V and J ends were trimmed by 5 bases and 3 bases, with 17 bases remaining between them. This CDR3 contains 15 residues. The CDR3, as DNA: TGCGCCAGCAGTGGTAAGGGGCTCTTGAGCTACGAGCAGTACTTC. Translating it yields CASSGKGLLSYEQYF.

The chain recombines TRBV6-5 with TRBJ2-7; D not certain. CDR3 length: 15 amino acids. Germline CDR1 reads MNHEY; CDR2 reads SVGAGI. V was cut by 0 bases and J by 1 base, with 10 bases left in between. Here the CDR3 reads CASSYSSAVSYEQYF. The CDR3 bases are TGTGCCAGCAGTTACTCCTCTGCGGTGTCCTACGAGCAGTACTTC.

V gene TRBV7-2 combines with J gene TRBJ1-2; D gene uncertain. V shed 3 bases and J shed 2 bases, with 10 bases lying between them. CDR3 length: 14 residues. Looked up from germline, CDR1 is SGHTA and CDR2 is FQGNSA. CDR3 coding DNA: TGTGCCAGCAGCTTCTTCGTATCCAACTATGGCTACACCTTC. The encoded protein is CASSFFVSNYGYTF.

The chain is built from TRBV6-1 and TRBJ2-6; a weak D match, TRBD1 (5 bases). The CDR3 covers 15 residues. Germline CDR1 MNHNS, CDR2 SASEGT. V lost 8 bases and J 4 bases, leaving 15 bases between the germline ends. Written as DNA, the CDR3 is TGTGCCAGCCACCGTCCAGGGTCCGGGGCCAACGTCCTGACTTTC. This gives the protein CASHRPGSGANVLTF.

The chain has TRBV30 and TRBJ2-3, with TRBD2 identical over 11 bases. The germline V gene has CDR1 GTSNPN and CDR2 SVGIG (reference sequence). The CDR3 extends over 21 amino acids. Trimming took 4 bases from V and 0 from J; bases not matched to a gene: 21. The CDR3 DNA reads as TGTGCCTGGACCCAGGGACTAGCGGATCTTTGGGCGGTGAGGAGCACAGATACGCAGTATTTT. As protein: CAWTQGLADLWAVRSTDTQYF.

CDR3 DNA sequence: TGTGCCAGCAGTGAAGCGGACTGGGAGACCCAGTACTTC. Its translation is CASSEADWETQYF. V is TRBV6-1 and J is TRBJ2-5, with a tentative D call TRBD2 (5 bases). The CDR3 extends over 13 amino acids. Trimming took off 0 bases at V and 5 bases at J, with 7 bases between the two ends. The germline V gene encodes CDR1 MNHNS and CDR2 SASEGT.

The chain carries TRBV27 and TRBJ1-5; TRBD1 is a possible D gene (6 bases). This CDR3 has 17 amino acids. Germline V gene data show CDR1 as MNHEY and CDR2 as SMNVEV (reference sequence). V was shortened by 0 bases and J by 3 bases, with 15 bases between the two germline ends. In DNA form, the CDR3 reads TGTGCCAGCAGTTTATCCTCCGGGGGGGCAGACAATCAGCCCCAGCATTTT. This sequence encodes CASSLSSGGADNQPQHF.

The genes are TRBV7-8 and TRBJ2-1, with 10 bases matching TRBD1. The CDR3 is made up of 15 amino acids. V shed 5 bases and J 6 bases; nucleotides not matched to a gene: 7. Germline CDR1 reads SGHVS; CDR2 reads FQNEAQ. The CDR3 region is CASSPRQGAANEQFF. In nucleotides, the CDR3 is TGTGCCAGCAGCCCACGACAGGGGGCGGCCAATGAGCAGTTCTTC.

The chain recombines TRBV4-1 with TRBJ2-7; the match to TRBD2 covers 7 bases. This CDR3 contains 14 residues. J lost 2 bases, V lost 3 bases, and 4 bases had no gene match. The V gene's germline CDR1 is MGHRA and CDR2 YSYEKL. The DNA of the CDR3 is TGCGCCAGCAGCCATCAGCGGGATGCCTACGAGCAGTACTTC. Translation: CASSHQRDAYEQYF.

The J gene is TRBJ2-3, the V gene TRBV9; maybe TRBD2 (6 bases). The V gene's germline CDR1 is SGDLS and CDR2 YYNGEE. This CDR3 region has 15 residues. V gave up 4 bases and J gave up 5 bases, with 17 bases separating them. The CDR3 nucleotides read TGTGCCAGCAGCCCTCAGCGGGCCAGGGTAGATACGCAGTATTTT. The encoded protein is CASSPQRARVDTQYF.

The chain has TRBV7-8 and TRBJ2-2, with TRBD2 as a possible D gene (5 bases). The CDR3 is 16 amino acids. The V end lost 7 bases, the J end lost 2 bases, and 17 bases lay between the germline ends. Germline V gene lookup returns CDR1 SGHVS and CDR2 FQNEAQ. CDR3 in amino acids: CASKTPKSGNTGELFF. The CDR3 DNA reads TGTGCCAGCAAAACCCCAAAGAGCGGTAACACCGGGGAGCTGTTTTTT.

The V gene is TRBV19, the J gene TRBJ2-6; D is possibly TRBD2 (5 bases). The V gene's germline CDR1 is LNHDA and CDR2 SQIVND (reference sequence). The CDR3 is 13 residues long. V lost 10 bases and J lost 0, with 7 bases in between. The CDR3 DNA follows: TGTGCCACTAGCAACTCTGGGGCCAACGTCCTGACTTTC. Amino acid sequence: CATSNSGANVLTF.

The V call is TRBV28, the J call TRBJ2-1; TRBD2 matches 9 bases. Germline-derived CDR1 and CDR2 are MDHEN and SYDVKM. CDR3 length: 13 amino acids. J was trimmed by 10 bases and V by 3 bases; bases with no gene match: 4. Here the CDR3 DNA reads TGTGCCAGCAGTTTGGGGACTAGCCACGAGCAGTTCTTC. Protein product: CASSLGTSHEQFF. The whole variable domain, remainder taken from reference TRBV28 and TRBJ2-1, is DVKVTQSSRYLVKRTGEKVFLECVQDMDHENMFWYRQDPGLGLRLIYFSYDVKMKEKGDIPEGYSVSREKKERFSLILESASTNQTSMYLCASSLGTSHEQFFGPGTRLTVL.

The chain employs TRBV4-3 and TRBJ2-1; 7 nucleotides align to TRBD2. CDR1 is LGHNA and CDR2 is YSLEER in the germline V gene. Losses at the gene ends were 0 bases for V and 3 bases for J; bases not matched to a gene: 11. The CDR3 consists of 18 residues. Here the CDR3 reads CASSQDPGQAGNYNEQFF. The CDR3 DNA is TGCGCCAGCAGCCAAGATCCAGGGCAAGCGGGGAACTACAATGAGCAGTTCTTC.

The table lists this clone with a count of one. V is TRBV5-1 and J is TRBJ2-5; 9 nucleotides match TRBD1. Germline V gene data show CDR1 as SGHRS and CDR2 as YFSETQ. The trim removed 3 bases at V and 2 bases at J, leaving 5 bases unmatched. This CDR3 has 15 residues. The CDR3 nucleotides are TGCGCCAGCAGCTCGGACAGGGGAGGGCAAGAGACCCAGTACTTC. This gives the protein CASSSDRGGQETQYF.

This chain connects TRBV30 to TRBJ1-3; tentatively, D is TRBD1 (5 bases). Germline-derived CDR1 and CDR2 are GTSNPN and SVGIG (reference sequence). The CDR3 spans 15 residues. Trimming cost V 3 bases and J 0 bases, with 12 bases left between them. This CDR3 is CAWRGRTFSGNTIYF. As DNA, the CDR3 is TGTGCCTGGAGGGGCAGGACATTCTCTGGAAACACCATATATTTT.

The CDR3 region is CASDLSGTERNEQFF. In DNA form, the CDR3 reads TGTGCCAGCGACCTGTCCGGGACTGAGCGCAATGAGCAGTTCTTC. The chain links TRBV14 to TRBJ2-1; D might be TRBD2 (6 bases). From germline, CDR1 is SGHDN and CDR2 FVKESK. V was trimmed by 8 bases and J by 6 bases, leaving 20 bases between them. The CDR3 loop spans 15 amino acids.

This chain connects TRBV9 to TRBJ2-2, with 9 bases fitting TRBD2. J gave up 6 bases and V 0 bases, and 9 bases lay outside the gene matches. The CDR3 contains 17 residues. CDR1 is SGDLS and CDR2 is YYNGEE in the germline V gene. The DNA of the CDR3 is TGTGCCAGCAGCGTAGACCAGAAGCTAGCGGGACCCGGGGAGCTGTTTTTT. Amino acids: CASSVDQKLAGPGELFF. The variable domain in full, completed from reference TRBV9 and TRBJ2-2, reads DSGVTQTPKHLITATGQRVTLRCSPRSGDLSVYWYQQSLDQGLQFLIQYYNGEERAKGNILERFSAQQFPDLHSELNLSSLELGDSALYFCASSVDQKLAGPGELFFGEGSRLTVL.

V is TRBV6-5 and J is TRBJ2-6; D unresolved. There are 15 residues in the CDR3. Germline CDR1 is MNHEY and CDR2 is SVGAGI. Trimming pared 3 bases from V and 0 bases from J, leaving 6 bases between. The CDR3 reads CASSYFISGANVLTF. CDR3 nucleotides: TGTGCCAGCAGTTATTTCATCTCTGGGGCCAACGTCCTGACTTTC.

This rearrangement joins TRBV7-6 to TRBJ2-3, with D possibly TRBD2 on 5 matching bases. V gave up 6 bases and J gave up 4 bases, with 14 bases separating them. The CDR3 consists of 14 residues. Germline V gene data show CDR1 as SGHVS and CDR2 as FNYEAQ. The CDR3 DNA follows: TGTGCCAGCAGGTTTAGCGAGACCGCAGATACGCAGTATTTT. Translated: CASRFSETADTQYF.